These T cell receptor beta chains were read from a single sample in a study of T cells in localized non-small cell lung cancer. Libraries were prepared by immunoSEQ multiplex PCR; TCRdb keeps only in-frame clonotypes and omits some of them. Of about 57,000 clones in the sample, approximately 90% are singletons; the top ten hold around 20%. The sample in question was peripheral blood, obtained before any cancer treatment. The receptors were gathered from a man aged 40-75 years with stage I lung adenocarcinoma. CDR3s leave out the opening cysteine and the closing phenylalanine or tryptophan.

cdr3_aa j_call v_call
ASSMKGTSGRPSSYEQY TRBJ2-7 TRBV19
ASSWAPPGSYEQY TRBJ2-7 TRBV19
ASSIFQGASGNQPQH TRBJ1-5 TRBV2
ASGTGLANEQF TRBJ2-1 TRBV27
ASSRTFADTQY TRBJ2-3 TRBV7-3
AWSDGLSYNEQF TRBJ2-1 TRBV30
ASSTPTSRRRQF TRBJ2-1 TRBV14
SAAGASGSTYNEQF TRBJ2-1 TRBV29-1
ASSLYRVPVPGANVLT TRBJ2-6 TRBV7-9
ASSYPRGGRDNEKLF TRBJ1-4 TRBV7-9
AWSVQVGADTQY TRBJ2-3 TRBV30
AWSVLGIVGDEQF TRBJ2-1 TRBV30
ASSHGTTQETQY TRBJ2-5 TRBV5-1
ASSYSGRDHTEAF TRBJ1-1 TRBV6-5
AWGDTDTQY TRBJ2-3 TRBV30
AWSIQLGRSSPLH TRBJ1-6 TRBV30
ASSQVVQAYEQY TRBJ2-7 TRBV4-1
ASSESRVRARPGTYTDTQY TRBJ2-3 TRBV10-1
ASSLTSGTTDTQY TRBJ2-3 TRBV7-2
ASSHKDQVTEAF TRBJ1-1 TRBV4-1
ASSVGTASYEQY TRBJ2-7 TRBV9
ASSLDRSGSTDTQY TRBJ2-3 TRBV11-3
ASSHSNLDGYT TRBJ1-2 TRBV5-6
ASSIENGELF TRBJ2-2 TRBV19
ASSVQGMSTGELF TRBJ2-2 TRBV9
ASGTGSNEQY TRBJ2-7 TRBV7-6
ASSQVVGPYEQY TRBJ2-7 TRBV4-1
ASSGSLPTEQY TRBJ2-7 TRBV2
ATSSIRYDEQF TRBJ2-1 TRBV15
ASSYDSGINPDTQY TRBJ2-3 TRBV6-6
ATTQRPRTSYQETQY TRBJ2-5 TRBV15
ASSQDWTGLDAF TRBJ1-1 TRBV4-1
ASTPGQANTEAF TRBJ1-1 TRBV2
ASSLGRSSVADEQF TRBJ2-1 TRBV7-2
ASSLLAPTYNEQF TRBJ2-1 TRBV5-5
ASNLLQGTEAF TRBJ1-1 TRBV28
ASSRQGRDTQY TRBJ2-3 TRBV28
ASSQATSEEGGTQY TRBJ2-5 TRBV4-1
ASSPPLTGKPEAF TRBJ1-1 TRBV18
ASSRDWDRGNEQF TRBJ2-1 TRBV5-1
ASSINRDNEQF TRBJ2-1 TRBV7-7
ASSSSTSGSEQY TRBJ2-7 TRBV27
ASSPLDLPGGTNEKLF TRBJ1-4 TRBV14
AISPGLAGGNGELF TRBJ2-2 TRBV10-3
ASSLSGAQPQH TRBJ1-5 TRBV5-6
ASSSGLLNNEQF TRBJ2-1 TRBV7-3
ASSLGGSGNTIY TRBJ1-3 TRBV28
ASSYSNGQPQH TRBJ1-5 TRBV6-5
ASSLAGEVETQY TRBJ2-5 TRBV5-4
SAPTGDGEKLF TRBJ1-4 TRBV29-1
ASSQGPRTEAF TRBJ1-1 TRBV19